A single sample is the source of the 6 T cell receptor beta chains below, sequenced in a study of coeliac disease. Generated by immunoSEQ multiplex PCR, the TCRdb table keeps only in-frame clones and is missing some. Of about 4,700 clones in the sample, about 64% are singletons; the top ten hold approximately 10%. Sequenced material: lamina propria lymphocytes from the gut. Every receptor here comes from a woman in her seventies with celiac disease.

The V gene is TRBV29-1, the J gene TRBJ1-2; unclear D gene. Looked up from germline, CDR1 is SQVTM and CDR2 is ANQGSEA. The CDR3 is 13 residues long. Trimming pared 5 bases from V and 0 bases from J, leaving 10 bases between. The CDR3 loop reads CSVFLVTNYGYTF. The CDR3 nucleotides are TGCAGCGTTTTTCTCGTTACTAACTATGGCTACACCTTC.

The chain joins TRBV28 to TRBJ1-1; no definite D call. The CDR3 length is 11 residues. Trimming took off 8 bases at V and 1 base at J, with 5 bases between the two ends. Germline CDR1 and CDR2: MDHEN and SYDVKM. The chain's CDR3 is CASLWNTEAFF. CDR3 coding DNA: TGTGCCAGCCTCTGGAACACTGAAGCTTTCTTT. The entire variable domain, with the rest obtained from reference TRBV28 and TRBJ1-1, is as follows: DVKVTQSSRYLVKRTGEKVFLECVQDMDHENMFWYRQDPGLGLRLIYFSYDVKMKEKGDIPEGYSVSREKKERFSLILESASTNQTSMYLCASLWNTEAFFGQGTRLTVV.

The V and J genes are TRBV27 and TRBJ2-1; weak D call: TRBD2 (5 bases). Germline loops: CDR1 MNHEY, CDR2 SMNVEV (reference sequence). CDR3 length: 15 residues. Trimming left V 7 bases short and J 0 bases short, with 13 bases between. CDR3 region: CASTGGSHSYNEQFF. The CDR3 nucleotides are TGTGCCAGCACCGGCGGGTCCCACTCCTACAATGAGCAGTTCTTC.

This chain connects TRBV9 to TRBJ2-1; 10 positions agree with TRBD2. The CDR3 runs to 15 residues. Germline loops: CDR1 SGDLS, CDR2 YYNGEE. Trimming at V came to 0 bases and at J to 4 bases, leaving 1 base not matched to a gene. CDR3 residues: CASSVEAGGYNEQFF. As DNA, the CDR3 is TGTGCCAGCAGCGTAGAAGCGGGGGGGTACAATGAGCAGTTCTTC.

The chain joins TRBV27 to TRBJ1-1, with a tentative D call TRBD1 (5 bases). CDR1 and CDR2 (germline): MNHEY, SMNVEV (reference sequence). V was cut by 4 bases and J by 10 bases, with 13 bases left in between. CDR3 length: 12 residues. CDR3 residues: CASSSWGQRAFF. CDR3 nucleotides: TGTGCCAGCAGTTCATGGGGCCAACGAGCTTTCTTT.

This clone came up a few times. This chain connects TRBV27 to TRBJ2-2; TRBD2 might be the D (5 bases). The CDR3 sequence is 12 residues long. The germline V and J ends were trimmed by 5 bases and 9 bases, with 10 bases remaining between them. Germline V CDR1 and CDR2: MNHEY, SMNVEV (reference sequence). The CDR3 region has the DNA TGTGCCAGCAGTCCCGGACTTTGGGAGCTGTTTTTT. As protein: CASSPGLWELFF.